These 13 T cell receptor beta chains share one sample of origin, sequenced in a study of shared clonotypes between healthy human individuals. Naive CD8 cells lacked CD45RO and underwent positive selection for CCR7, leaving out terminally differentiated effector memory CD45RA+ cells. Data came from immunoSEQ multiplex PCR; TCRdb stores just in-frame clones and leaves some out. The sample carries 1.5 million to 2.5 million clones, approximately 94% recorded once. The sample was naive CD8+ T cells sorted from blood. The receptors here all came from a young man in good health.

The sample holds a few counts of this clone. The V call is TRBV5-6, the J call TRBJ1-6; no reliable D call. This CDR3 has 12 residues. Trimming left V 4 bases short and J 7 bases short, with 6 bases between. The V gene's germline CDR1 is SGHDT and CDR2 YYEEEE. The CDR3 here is CASSIQNSPLHF. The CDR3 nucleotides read TGTGCCAGCAGCATACAGAATTCACCCCTCCACTTT.

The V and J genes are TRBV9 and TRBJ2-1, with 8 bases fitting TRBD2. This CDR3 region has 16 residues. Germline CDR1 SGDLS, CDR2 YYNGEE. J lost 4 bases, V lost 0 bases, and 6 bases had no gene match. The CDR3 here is CASSVGPSGLYNEQFF. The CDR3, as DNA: TGTGCCAGCAGCGTAGGCCCTAGCGGGTTATACAATGAGCAGTTCTTC.

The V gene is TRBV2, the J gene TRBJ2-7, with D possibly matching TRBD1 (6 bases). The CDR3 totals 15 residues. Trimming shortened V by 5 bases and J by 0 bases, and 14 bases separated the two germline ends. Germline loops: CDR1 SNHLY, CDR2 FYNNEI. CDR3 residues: CASSPGTSSSYEQYF. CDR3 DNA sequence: TGTGCCAGCAGTCCCGGGACATCGAGCTCCTACGAGCAGTACTTC.

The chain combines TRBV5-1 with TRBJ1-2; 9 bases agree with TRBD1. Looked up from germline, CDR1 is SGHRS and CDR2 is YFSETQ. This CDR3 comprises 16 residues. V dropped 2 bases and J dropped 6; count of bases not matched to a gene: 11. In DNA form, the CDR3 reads TGCGCCAGCAGCTTAGGACAGGGGCCGCCGCTGGATGGCTACACCTTC. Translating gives CASSLGQGPPLDGYTF.

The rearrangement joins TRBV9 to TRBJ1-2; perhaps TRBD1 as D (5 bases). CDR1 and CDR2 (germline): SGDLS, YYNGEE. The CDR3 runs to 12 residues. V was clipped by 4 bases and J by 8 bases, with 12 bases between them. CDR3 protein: CASSLRGDGYTF. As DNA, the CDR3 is TGTGCCAGCAGCCTCCGCGGGGACGGCTACACCTTC.

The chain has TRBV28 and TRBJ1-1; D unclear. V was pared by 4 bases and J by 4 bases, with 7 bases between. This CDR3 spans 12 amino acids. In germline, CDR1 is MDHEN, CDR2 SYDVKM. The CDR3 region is CASSSSSTEAFF. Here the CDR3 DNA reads TGTGCCAGCAGTTCATCCAGCACTGAAGCTTTCTTT.

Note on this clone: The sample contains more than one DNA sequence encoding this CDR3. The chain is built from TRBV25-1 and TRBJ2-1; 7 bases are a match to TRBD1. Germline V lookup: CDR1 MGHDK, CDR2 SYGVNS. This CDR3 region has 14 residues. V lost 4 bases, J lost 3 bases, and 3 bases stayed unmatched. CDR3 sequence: CASSGAGGYNEQFF. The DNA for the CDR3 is TGTGCCAGCAGTGGGGCAGGGGGCTACAATGAGCAGTTCTTC.

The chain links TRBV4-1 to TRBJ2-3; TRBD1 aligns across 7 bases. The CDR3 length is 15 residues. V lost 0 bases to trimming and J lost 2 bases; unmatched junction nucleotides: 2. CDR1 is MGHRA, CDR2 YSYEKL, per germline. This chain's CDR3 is CASSQEDRLTDTQYF. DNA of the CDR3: TGCGCCAGCAGCCAAGAGGACAGGCTCACAGATACGCAGTATTTT.

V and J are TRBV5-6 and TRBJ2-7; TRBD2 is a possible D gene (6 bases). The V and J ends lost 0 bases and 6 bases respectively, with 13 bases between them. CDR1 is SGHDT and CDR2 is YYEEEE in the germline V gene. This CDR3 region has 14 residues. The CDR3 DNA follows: TGTGCCAGCAGCTTGGTAGAAGGGGAGGCCGAGCAGTACTTC. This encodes CASSLVEGEAEQYF.

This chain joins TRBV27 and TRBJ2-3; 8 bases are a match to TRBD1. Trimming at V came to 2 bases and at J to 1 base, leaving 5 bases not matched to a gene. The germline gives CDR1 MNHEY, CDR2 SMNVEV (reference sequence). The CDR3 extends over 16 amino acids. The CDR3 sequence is CASSLLDRGGTDTQYF. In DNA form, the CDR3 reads TGTGCCAGCAGTTTACTCGACAGGGGCGGCACAGATACGCAGTATTTT.

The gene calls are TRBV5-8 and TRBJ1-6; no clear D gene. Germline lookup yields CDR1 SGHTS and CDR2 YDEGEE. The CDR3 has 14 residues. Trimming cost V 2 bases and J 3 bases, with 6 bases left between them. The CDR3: CASSFRGYNSPLHF. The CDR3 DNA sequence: TGTGCCAGCAGCTTCCGGGGCTATAATTCACCCCTCCACTTT.

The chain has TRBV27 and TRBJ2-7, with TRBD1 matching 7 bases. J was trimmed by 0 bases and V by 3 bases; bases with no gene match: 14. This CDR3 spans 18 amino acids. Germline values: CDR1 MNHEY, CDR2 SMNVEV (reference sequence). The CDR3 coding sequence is TGTGCCAGCAGTTTCCAACCCTCGGACAGGTTGCTCTCCTACGAGCAGTACTTC. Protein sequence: CASSFQPSDRLLSYEQYF.

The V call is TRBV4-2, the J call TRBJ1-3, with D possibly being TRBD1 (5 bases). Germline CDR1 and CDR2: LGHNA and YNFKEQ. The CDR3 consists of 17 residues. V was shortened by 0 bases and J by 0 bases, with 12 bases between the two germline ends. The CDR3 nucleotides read TGTGCCAGCAGCCAAGATCGGGGCAGCATCTCTGGAAACACCATATATTTT. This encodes CASSQDRGSISGNTIYF.